The rows below give T cell receptor beta chains drawn from one sample of a study of blood T cell repertoires in COVID-19. The data were produced by immunoSEQ multiplex PCR, yet TCRdb's version contains in-frame clones alone and is incomplete. The sample records under 250,000 clones, around 80% being singletons. Sequencing was done on a sample of peripheral blood. The receptors come from a woman in her seventies with acute or convalescent COVID-19. Each CDR3 is given with its conserved first and last residue. The order of the fields is D gene, V gene, J gene, clone size, CDR3 protein, CDR3 DNA. A D gene is named only where the DNA matches it firmly. Only some rows state a clone size, as once, few, many or a class for expanded clones.

TRBD2	TRBV27	TRBJ2-7	.	CASSLGGRAANEQYF	TGTGCCAGCAGTTTAGGGGGGAGGGCCGCTAACGAGCAGTACTTC
.	TRBV27	TRBJ2-1	.	CASSYHPNEQFF	TGTGCCAGCAGCTATCATCCCAATGAGCAGTTCTTC
TRBD2	TRBV24-1	TRBJ2-1	.	CATRVQPGLAGSSINNEQFF	TGTGCCACCAGAGTACAACCGGGACTAGCGGGATCTTCTATCAACAATGAGCAGTTCTTC
TRBD2	TRBV6-2/TRBV6-3	TRBJ2-7	.	CASSYSWREQSGEQYF	TGTGCCAGCAGTTACTCGTGGCGGGAGCAATCGGGGGAGCAGTACTTC
TRBD1	TRBV10-2	TRBJ1-5	.	CASRDRGNQPQHF	TGCGCCAGCAGGGACAGGGGCAATCAGCCCCAGCATTTT
TRBD2	TRBV7-2	TRBJ2-7	.	CASSLAGTSGYEQYF	TGTGCCAGCAGCTTAGCCGGGACTAGCGGGTACGAGCAGTACTTC
TRBD1	TRBV30	TRBJ2-5	.	CAWSGDSQETQYF	TGTGCCTGGAGTGGGGACAGTCAAGAGACCCAGTACTTC
.	TRBV7-8	TRBJ2-7	.	CASSFLGKDYEQYF	TGTGCCAGCAGCTTTCTTGGCAAAGACTACGAGCAGTACTTC
TRBD2	TRBV23-1	TRBJ2-1	.	CASSSSGSSYNEQFF	TGCGCCAGCAGTTCTAGCGGGAGCTCCTACAATGAGCAGTTCTTC
.	TRBV3-1/TRBV3-2	TRBJ1-3	.	CASSQGDIARSTIYF	TGTGCCAGCAGCCAAGGGGACATCGCGCGGAGCACCATATATTTT
.	TRBV30	TRBJ1-2	.	CAWANDGLATNHGYTF	TGTGCCTGGGCTAACGACGGTCTAGCAACTAATCATGGCTACACCTTC
TRBD2	TRBV18	TRBJ2-3	.	CASSPASGSTDTQYF	TGTGCCAGCTCACCAGCTAGCGGTAGCACAGATACGCAGTATTTT
TRBD2	TRBV7-3	TRBJ2-1	.	CASSLASGGGSYNEQFF	TGTGCCAGCAGCCTCGCCTCTGGCGGGGGCTCCTACAATGAGCAGTTCTTC
.	TRBV20-1	TRBJ2-5	.	CSASQQSQEKAQYF	TGCAGTGCTAGTCAACAGTCGCAAGAGAAGGCCCAGTACTTC
.	TRBV7-3	TRBJ1-1	.	CASSSSSYTEAFF	TGTGCCAGCAGCTCCTCTTCTTACACTGAAGCTTTCTTT
TRBD1	TRBV7-3	TRBJ1-2	.	CASSLDRGGYGYTF	TGTGCCAGCAGCTTAGACAGGGGCGGCTATGGCTACACCTTC
TRBD1	TRBV28	TRBJ1-4	.	CASSFLQGSNEKLFF	TGTGCCAGCAGTTTCCTACAGGGGTCTAATGAAAAACTGTTTTTT
.	TRBV3-1/TRBV3-2	TRBJ2-1	.	CASSQDPGPWEQFF	TGTGCCAGCAGCCAAGATCCAGGGCCTTGGGAGCAGTTCTTC
.	TRBV7-6	TRBJ1-3	.	CASSLEAERAGNTIYF	TGTGCCAGCAGCTTAGAGGCCGAGAGGGCTGGAAACACCATATATTTT
TRBD2	TRBV9	TRBJ2-1	few	CASSPRLAGQNEQFF	TGTGCCAGCAGCCCAAGACTAGCGGGGCAGAATGAGCAGTTCTTC
.	TRBV29-1	TRBJ1-2	.	CSGTSNYGYTF	TGCAGCGGAACAAGTAACTATGGCTACACCTTC
TRBD1	TRBV14	TRBJ1-5	.	CASSQGGTGGGPQHF	TGTGCCAGCAGCCAAGGGGGGACAGGGGGCGGGCCCCAGCATTTT
TRBD2	TRBV10-1	TRBJ2-7	.	CASSGGAGVDEQYF	TGCGCCAGCAGTGGAGGGGCGGGAGTCGACGAGCAGTACTTC
.	TRBV7-8	TRBJ2-3	.	CASSLGAGRDTQYF	TGTGCCAGCAGCTTAGGTGCAGGGCGGGATACGCAGTATTTT
TRBD1	TRBV27	TRBJ1-1	.	CASRSPGQGKHEAFF	TGTGCCAGCAGAAGCCCGGGACAGGGAAAGCATGAAGCTTTCTTT
.	TRBV7-2	TRBJ1-2	.	CASSPGAALFYGYTF	TGTGCCAGCAGCCCAGGGGCAGCTCTATTCTACGGCTACACCTTC
TRBD1	TRBV10-3	TRBJ1-4	.	CAISSPGQNNEKLFF	TGTGCCATCAGTTCCCCGGGACAGAATAATGAAAAACTGTTTTTT
.	TRBV9	TRBJ2-3	once	CASSTTSRPTDTQYF	TGTGCCAGCAGCACGACAAGCCGACCAACAGATACGCAGTATTTT
TRBD1	TRBV6-5	TRBJ1-2	.	CASTPDRVYGYTF	TGTGCCAGCACCCCGGACAGGGTCTATGGCTACACCTTC
.	TRBV9	TRBJ1-6	.	CASTVGQNYNSPLHF	TGTGCCAGCACCGTAGGTCAAAACTATAATTCACCCCTCCACTTT
.	TRBV10-3	TRBJ1-1	.	CAISEFLGTEAFF	TGTGCCATCAGTGAGTTCCTCGGGACTGAAGCTTTCTTT
.	TRBV2	TRBJ2-7	.	CASSHSVGTYEQYF	TGTGCCAGCAGTCACAGTGTCGGTACCTACGAGCAGTACTTC